These 14 T cell receptor beta chains share one sample of origin, sequenced in a study of blood T cells in healthy people across ages. The use of a sample-barcoded 5' primer and a J-beta primer mix characterized a second PCR of about 6 to 12 cycles. TCRdb used MiXCR to reprocess the 5' RACE reads, holding one entry per CDR3 protein. The sample includes 1.5 million to 2 million distinct CDR3 sequences, about 31% of them seen just once. Sequenced: blood. The receptors derive from a woman between 25 and 40 years old in good health.

The chain carries TRBV7-8 and TRBJ1-2, with D possibly TRBD1 on 5 matching bases. The CDR3 runs to 15 residues. V was clipped by 1 base and J by 7 bases, with 16 bases between them. Germline CDR1 reads SGHVS; CDR2 reads FQNEAQ. CDR3 bases: TGTGCCAGCAGCTTAGAGGGCTTGGGGCAGGGTGGCTACACCTTC. Translation: CASSLEGLGQGGYTF.

Only a few counts were recorded for this clonotype. The V call is TRBV7-9, the J call TRBJ2-2; no clear D. The CDR3 has 17 residues. The V end lost 2 bases, the J end lost 7 bases, and 20 bases lay between the germline ends. The V gene's germline CDR1 is SEHNR and CDR2 FQNEAQ (reference sequence). CDR3 nucleotides: TGTGCCAGCAGCTTATTAACGAGGTGGTATTCGAACGGGGAGCTGTTTTTT. Amino acid sequence: CASSLLTRWYSNGELFF.

The table lists this clonotype with a few counts. The gene calls are TRBV4-1 and TRBJ2-1; 9 bases are a match to TRBD1. This CDR3 has 14 amino acids. CDR1 MGHRA and CDR2 YSYEKL come from the germline V gene. The J segment lost 4 bases and the V segment lost 8 bases, leaving 6 bases of the junction unmatched. The CDR3 reads CASSMDRGYNEQFF. CDR3 nucleotides: TGCGCCAGCTCAATGGACAGGGGATACAATGAGCAGTTCTTC.

This chain joins TRBV7-9 and TRBJ2-1; TRBD1 agrees at 9 bases. After removal of 5 bases from V and 6 bases from J, the junction contained 8 bases not matched to a gene. This CDR3 is built from 15 residues. CDR1 and CDR2 from the germline V gene are SEHNR and FQNEAQ (reference sequence). The CDR3, as DNA: TGTGCCAGCAGCCCCGAGGACAGGGGCACCAATGAGCAGTTCTTC. Protein sequence: CASSPEDRGTNEQFF.

V and J are TRBV5-1 and TRBJ2-1, with 13 bases aligning to TRBD2. This CDR3 contains 16 residues. The junction had 6 bases not matched to a gene; V was cut back by 7 bases and J by 2 bases. Germline V CDR1 and CDR2: SGHRS, YFSETQ. The CDR3 nucleotides read TGCGCCAGCGGCCGGACTAGCGGGAGTCCCTACAATGAGCAGTTCTTC. It specifies CASGRTSGSPYNEQFF.

The rearrangement uses TRBV20-1 and TRBJ2-5; 10 bases map to TRBD1. The end of the DNA fits TRBJ2-7 better, so the J call may be wrong. The CDR3 length is 14 residues. Germline assignment: CDR1 DFQATT and CDR2 SNEGSKA (reference sequence). CDR3 in DNA: TGCAGTGCAATCCGGACAGGGGGTTGGGACGAGCAGTACTTC. It specifies CSAIRTGGWDEQYF.

This clonotype has just a few counts. The rearrangement links TRBV28 to TRBJ1-6; TRBD1 aligns across 12 bases. Looked up from germline, CDR1 is MDHEN and CDR2 is SYDVKM. This CDR3 is 17 amino acids long. Trimming at V came to 5 bases and at J to 5 bases, leaving 7 bases not matched to a gene. The CDR3 DNA sequence: TGTGCCAGCAGTCCCGGGACAGGGGGCAGGGATAATTCACCCCTCCACTTT. Protein: CASSPGTGGRDNSPLHF.

Only a few counts were recorded for this clonotype. The rearrangement links TRBV5-1 to TRBJ2-7; 9 nucleotides agree with TRBD1. V lost 2 bases to trimming and J lost 5 bases; unmatched junction nucleotides: 5. Germline assignment: CDR1 SGHRS and CDR2 YFSETQ. The CDR3 loop spans 14 amino acids. The CDR3 region has the DNA TGCGCCAGCAGCTTACAGGGGGCGAGCGACGAGCAGTACTTC. This sequence encodes CASSLQGASDEQYF.

The chain joins TRBV7-9 to TRBJ1-1, with D possibly TRBD1 on 6 matching bases. The V and J ends lost 5 bases and 6 bases respectively, with 10 bases between them. Germline V lookup: CDR1 SEHNR, CDR2 FQNEAQ (reference sequence). The length of the CDR3 is 12 residues. CDR3 in amino acids: CASSPSGAEAFF. The CDR3 nucleotides read TGTGCCAGCAGCCCATCAGGGGCTGAAGCTTTCTTT.

The V call is TRBV2, the J call TRBJ1-1; D is possibly TRBD1 (6 bases). CDR1 and CDR2 from the germline V gene are SNHLY and FYNNEI. The CDR3 is 13 amino acids. CDR3 DNA: TGTGCGGGGGCGGGGACGGAGTACACTGAAGCTTTCTTT. Protein product: CAGAGTEYTEAFF.

Turning to this clonotype: The junction differs from germline at one of its ends, possibly a read error. The chain has TRBV10-2 and TRBJ2-7; D call uncertain. Germline CDR1 WSHSY, CDR2 SAAADI. The CDR3 sequence is 12 residues long. CDR3 region: CTSSEASDEQYF. CDR3 DNA sequence: TGCACCAGCAGTGAGGCAAGCGACGAGCAGTACTTC.

This clonotype was counted a few times. The rearrangement links TRBV20-1 to TRBJ2-5; 7 bases are a match to TRBD2. Germline V gene data show CDR1 as DFQATT and CDR2 as SNEGSKA (reference sequence). After removal of 6 bases from V and 2 bases from J, the junction contained 6 bases not matched to a gene. This CDR3 spans 13 amino acids. CDR3 sequence: CSAHYGGQETQYF. The CDR3 DNA follows: TGCAGTGCGCATTACGGGGGGCAAGAGACCCAGTACTTC.

V and J are TRBV10-3 and TRBJ1-1, with TRBD1 as a possible D gene (5 bases). Germline V gene lookup returns CDR1 ENHRY and CDR2 SYGVKD. With 8 bases removed from V and 0 bases from J, the gap between germline ends came to 19 bases. CDR3 size: 16 residues. CDR3 DNA sequence: TGTGCCATCCGGGGGGTGGGGATTAACCTGAACACTGAAGCTTTCTTT. Amino acids: CAIRGVGINLNTEAFF.

V usage is TRBV4-1 and J usage is TRBJ2-1, with 8 bases aligning to TRBD2. The CDR3 contains 15 residues. V dropped 5 bases and J dropped 3; count of bases not matched to a gene: 6. In germline, CDR1 is MGHRA, CDR2 YSYEKL. The CDR3 DNA reads as TGCGCCAGCAGCTCACCGGGACTAGTCTACAATGAGCAGTTCTTC. Translation gives CASSSPGLVYNEQFF.